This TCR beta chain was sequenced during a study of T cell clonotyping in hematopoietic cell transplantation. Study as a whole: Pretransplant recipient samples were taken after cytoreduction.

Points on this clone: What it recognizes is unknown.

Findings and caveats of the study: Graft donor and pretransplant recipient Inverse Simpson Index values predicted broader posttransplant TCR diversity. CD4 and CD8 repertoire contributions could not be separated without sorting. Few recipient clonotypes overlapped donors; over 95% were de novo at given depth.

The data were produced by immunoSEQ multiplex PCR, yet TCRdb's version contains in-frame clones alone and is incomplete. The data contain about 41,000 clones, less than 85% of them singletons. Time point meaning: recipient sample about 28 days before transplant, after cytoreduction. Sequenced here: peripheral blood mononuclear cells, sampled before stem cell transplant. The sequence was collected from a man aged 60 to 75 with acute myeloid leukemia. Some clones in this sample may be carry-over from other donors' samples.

The CDR3, as DNA: TGCGCCAGCAGCCGATCCGGGACTCTAGACACTGAAGCTTTCTTT. Translation: CASSRSGTLDTEAFF. The rearrangement joins TRBV5-1 to TRBJ1-1; the D gene is possibly TRBD1 (5 bases). V lost 4 bases, J lost 3 bases, and 16 bases lay in between. The CDR3 has 15 residues. Germline V gene data show CDR1 as SGHRS and CDR2 as YFSETQ.